This T cell receptor (beta chain) derives from a study of OX40 agonist ivuxolimab in advanced cancers. Overall study context: Therapy given before enrollment (anti-PD-1, anti-PD-L1 or anti-CTLA-4) was allowed, and around 40% had some. Overall study results and limits: In the 0.1 to 3.0 mg/kg range, CD4+ and CD8+ blood T cells had expanded clonally by week 6. Some nonresponders likewise displayed low normalized T-cell clonal expansion.

In its sample, this clone was seen once. What it binds is unknown. Its ends do not fully match the called genes, so a read error is possible. Sequencing used immunoSEQ multiplex PCR; TCRdb keeps in-frame clones, though not all of them. The sample gives about 78,000 clones, roughly 92% of which show up once; 2.5% to 3% is in the top ten. Germline lookup yields CDR1 KGHSH and CDR2 LQKENI. This CDR3 has 14 amino acids. The TCR comes from an adult with an advanced solid tumor such as melanoma, head and neck, liver or kidney cancer. Sample: CD4+ or CD8+ T cells sorted from blood, taken in a trial of the OX40 agonist ivuxolimab. The chain links TRBV18 to TRBJ2-4; TRBD1 might be the D (5 bases). The CDR3 reads CASSPPGTKNIQYF. For the CDR3, the DNA is TGTGCCAGCTCCCCACCAGGGACCAAAAACATTCAGTACTTC.